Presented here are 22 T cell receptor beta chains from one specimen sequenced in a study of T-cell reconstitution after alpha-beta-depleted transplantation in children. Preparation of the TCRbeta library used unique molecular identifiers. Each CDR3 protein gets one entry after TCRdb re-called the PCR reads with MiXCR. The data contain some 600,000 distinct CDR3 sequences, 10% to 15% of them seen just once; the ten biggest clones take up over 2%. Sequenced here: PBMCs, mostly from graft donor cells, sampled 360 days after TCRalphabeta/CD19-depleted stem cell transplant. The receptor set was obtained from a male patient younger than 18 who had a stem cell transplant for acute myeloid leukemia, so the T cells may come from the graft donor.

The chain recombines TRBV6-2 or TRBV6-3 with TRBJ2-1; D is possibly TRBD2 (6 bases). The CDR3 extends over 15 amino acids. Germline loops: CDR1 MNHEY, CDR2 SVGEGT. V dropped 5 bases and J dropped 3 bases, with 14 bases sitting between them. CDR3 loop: CASSQAGLHYNEQFF. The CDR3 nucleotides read TGTGCCAGCAGTCAGGCGGGACTCCACTACAATGAGCAGTTCTTC.

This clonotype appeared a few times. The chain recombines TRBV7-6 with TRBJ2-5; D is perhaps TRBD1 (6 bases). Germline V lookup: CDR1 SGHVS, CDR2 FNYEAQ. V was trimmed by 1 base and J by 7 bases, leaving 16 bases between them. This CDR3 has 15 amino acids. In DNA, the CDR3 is TGTGCCAGCAGCTTAGTTCCAGGGGATTTCGGGACCCAGTACTTC. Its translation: CASSLVPGDFGTQYF.

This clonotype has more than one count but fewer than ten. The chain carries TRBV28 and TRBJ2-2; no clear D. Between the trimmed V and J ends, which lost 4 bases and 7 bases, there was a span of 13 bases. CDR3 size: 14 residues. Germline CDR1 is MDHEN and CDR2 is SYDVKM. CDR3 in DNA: TGTGCCAGCAGTTCAAGGCGGAACGGCGGGGAGCTGTTTTTT. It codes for CASSSRRNGGELFF.

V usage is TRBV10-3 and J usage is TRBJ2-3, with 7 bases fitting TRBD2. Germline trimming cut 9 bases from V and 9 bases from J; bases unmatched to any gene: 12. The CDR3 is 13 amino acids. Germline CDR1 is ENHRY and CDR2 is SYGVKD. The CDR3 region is CAITTERDVTQYF. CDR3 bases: TGTGCCATTACGACGGAGCGGGATGTAACGCAGTATTTT.

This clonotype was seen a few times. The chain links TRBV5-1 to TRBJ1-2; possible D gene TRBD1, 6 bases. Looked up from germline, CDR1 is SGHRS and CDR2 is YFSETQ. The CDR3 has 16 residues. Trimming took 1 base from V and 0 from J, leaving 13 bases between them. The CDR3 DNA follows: TGCGCCAGCAGCTTGCCACACGACAGGTCTAACTATGGCTACACCTTC. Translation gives CASSLPHDRSNYGYTF. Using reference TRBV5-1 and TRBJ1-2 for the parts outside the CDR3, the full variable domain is KAGVTQTPRYLIKTRGQQVTLSCSPISGHRSVSWYQQTPGQGLQFLFEYFSETQRNKGNFPGRFSGRQFSNSRSEMNVSTLELGDSALYLCASSLPHDRSNYGYTFGSGTRLTVV.

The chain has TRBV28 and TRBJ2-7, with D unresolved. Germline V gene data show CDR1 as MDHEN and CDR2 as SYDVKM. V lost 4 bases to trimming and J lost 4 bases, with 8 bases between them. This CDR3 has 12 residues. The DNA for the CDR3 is TGTGCCAGCAGTTCTCACTATTACGAGCAGTACTTC. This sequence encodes CASSSHYYEQYF.

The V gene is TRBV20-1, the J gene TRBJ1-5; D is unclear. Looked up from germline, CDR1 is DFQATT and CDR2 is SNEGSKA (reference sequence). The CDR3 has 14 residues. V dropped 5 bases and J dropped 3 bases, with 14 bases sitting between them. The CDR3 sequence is CSAHYGWSNQPQHF. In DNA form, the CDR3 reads TGCAGTGCTCACTATGGGTGGTCCAATCAGCCCCAGCATTTT.

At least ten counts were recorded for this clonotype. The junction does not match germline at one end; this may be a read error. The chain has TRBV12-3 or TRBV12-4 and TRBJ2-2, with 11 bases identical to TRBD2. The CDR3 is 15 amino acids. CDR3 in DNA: TGTGCCAGCAGTATAGCGGGAGGGGGAACCGGGGAGCTGTTTTTT. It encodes CASSIAGGGTGELFF.

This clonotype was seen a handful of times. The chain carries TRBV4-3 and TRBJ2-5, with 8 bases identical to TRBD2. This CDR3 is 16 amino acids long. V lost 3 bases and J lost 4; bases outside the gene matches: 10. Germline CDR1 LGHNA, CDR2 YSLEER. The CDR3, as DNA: TGCGCCAGCAGCCATTCCCCGGGACTAGACACAGAGACCCAGTACTTC. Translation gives CASSHSPGLDTETQYF.

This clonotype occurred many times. The CDR3 nucleotides are TGCAGTGCTAGGATCGTGAGGTCCTACAATGAGCAGTTCTTC. Protein sequence: CSARIVRSYNEQFF. This chain joins TRBV20-1 and TRBJ2-1; D ambiguous. With 3 bases removed from V and 1 base from J, the gap between germline ends came to 10 bases. This CDR3 contains 14 residues. Germline V gene data show CDR1 as DFQATT and CDR2 as SNEGSKA (reference sequence).

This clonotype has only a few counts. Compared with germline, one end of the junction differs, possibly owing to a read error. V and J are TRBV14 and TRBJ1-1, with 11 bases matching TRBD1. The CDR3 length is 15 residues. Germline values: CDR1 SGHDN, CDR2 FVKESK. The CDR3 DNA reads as TGTGCCAGCAGCATCCGGGACAGGGGGAACACTGAAGCCTTCTTT. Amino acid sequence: CASSIRDRGNTEAFF.

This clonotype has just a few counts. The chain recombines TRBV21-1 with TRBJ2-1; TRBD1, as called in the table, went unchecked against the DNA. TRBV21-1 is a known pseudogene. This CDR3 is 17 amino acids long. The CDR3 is CASSVPHGNRVYNEQFF. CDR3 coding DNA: TGTGCCAGCAGCGTCCCCCACGGAAACAGGGTCTACAATGAGCAGTTCTTC.

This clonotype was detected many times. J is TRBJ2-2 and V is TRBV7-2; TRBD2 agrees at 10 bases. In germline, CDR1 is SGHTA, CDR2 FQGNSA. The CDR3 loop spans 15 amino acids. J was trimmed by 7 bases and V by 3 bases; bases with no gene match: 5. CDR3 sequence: CASSLGLARSGELFF. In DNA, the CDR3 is TGTGCCAGCAGCTTGGGACTAGCGCGAAGCGGGGAGCTGTTTTTT.

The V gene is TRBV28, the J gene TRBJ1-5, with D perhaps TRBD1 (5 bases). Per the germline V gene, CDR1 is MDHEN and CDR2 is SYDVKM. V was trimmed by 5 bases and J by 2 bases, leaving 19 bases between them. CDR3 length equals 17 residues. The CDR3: CASSAIPGPWGNQPQHF. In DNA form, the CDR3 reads TGTGCCAGCAGTGCTATACCGGGACCGTGGGGCAATCAGCCCCAGCATTTT.

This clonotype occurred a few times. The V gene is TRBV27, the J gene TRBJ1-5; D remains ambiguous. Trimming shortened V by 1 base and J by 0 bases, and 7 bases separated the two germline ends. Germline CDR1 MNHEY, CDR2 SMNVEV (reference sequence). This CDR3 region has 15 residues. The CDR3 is CASSLYGYSNQPQHF. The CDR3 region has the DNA TGTGCCAGCAGTTTATACGGCTATAGCAATCAGCCCCAGCATTTT.

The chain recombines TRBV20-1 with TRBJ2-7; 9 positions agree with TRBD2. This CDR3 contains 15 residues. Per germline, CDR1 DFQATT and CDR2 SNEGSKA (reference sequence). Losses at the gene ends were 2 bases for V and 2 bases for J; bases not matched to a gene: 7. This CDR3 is CSARRSTSGTYEQYF. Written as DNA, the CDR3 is TGCAGTGCTAGACGGTCGACTAGCGGAACCTACGAGCAGTACTTC.

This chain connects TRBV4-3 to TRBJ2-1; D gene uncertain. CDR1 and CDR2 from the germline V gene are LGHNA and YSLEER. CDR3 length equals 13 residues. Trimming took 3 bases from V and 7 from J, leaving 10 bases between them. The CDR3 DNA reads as TGCGCCAGCAGCCAGAGACTGGTGAATGAGCAGTTCTTC. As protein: CASSQRLVNEQFF.

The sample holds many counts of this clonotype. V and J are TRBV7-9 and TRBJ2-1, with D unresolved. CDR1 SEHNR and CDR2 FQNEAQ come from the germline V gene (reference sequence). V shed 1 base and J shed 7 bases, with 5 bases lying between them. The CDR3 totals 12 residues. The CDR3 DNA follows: TGTGCCAGCAGCTTAGGTGATAATGAGCAGTTCTTC. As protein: CASSLGDNEQFF.

The CDR3, as DNA: TGTGCCAGCAGCCGGACGGGACAGACCTACGAGCAGTACTTC. Translated, it gives CASSRTGQTYEQYF. The V gene is TRBV9, the J gene TRBJ2-7; TRBD1 matches at 7 bases. Germline values: CDR1 SGDLS, CDR2 YYNGEE. This CDR3 comprises 14 residues. V shed 4 bases and J 2 bases; nucleotides not matched to a gene: 6.

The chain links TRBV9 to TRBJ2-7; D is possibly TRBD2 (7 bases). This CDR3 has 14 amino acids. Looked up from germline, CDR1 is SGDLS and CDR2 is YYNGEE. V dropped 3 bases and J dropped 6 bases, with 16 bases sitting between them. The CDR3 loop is CASSARREGGEQYF. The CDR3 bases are TGTGCCAGCAGCGCTAGGAGGGAGGGGGGCGAGCAGTACTTC.

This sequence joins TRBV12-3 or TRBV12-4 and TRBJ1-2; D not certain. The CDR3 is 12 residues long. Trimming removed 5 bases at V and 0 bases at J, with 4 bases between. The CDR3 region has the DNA TGTGCCAGCAGTGCGCCTAACTATGGCTACACCTTC. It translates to CASSAPNYGYTF.

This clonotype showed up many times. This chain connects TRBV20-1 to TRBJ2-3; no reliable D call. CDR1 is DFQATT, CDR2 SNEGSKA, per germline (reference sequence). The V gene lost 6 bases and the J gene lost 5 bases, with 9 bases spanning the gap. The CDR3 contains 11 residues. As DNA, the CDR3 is TGCAGTGCGCCTTTCCGAGATACGCAGTATTTT. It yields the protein CSAPFRDTQYF.